A single sample is the source of the 32 T cell receptor beta chains below, sequenced in a study of T-cell reconstitution after alpha-beta-depleted transplantation in children. During its preparation, the TCRbeta library received unique molecular identifiers. Each CDR3 protein is one row after TCRdb ran MiXCR on the PCR reads. The sample shows some 520,000 distinct CDR3 sequences, approximately 30% of them seen only once. Source: PBMCs from the stem cell graft donor, taken from the stem cell graft. Source of these receptors: a human donor who donated a stem cell graft to a child with aplastic anemia.

This clonotype was recorded a few times. The chain combines TRBV12-3 or TRBV12-4 with TRBJ1-5; D gene uncertain. Trimming shortened V by 2 bases and J by 1 base, and 15 bases separated the two germline ends. The CDR3 totals 17 residues. The CDR3 reads CASSLRLSDRSNQPQHF. DNA of the CDR3: TGTGCCAGCAGTTTAAGGTTATCGGACCGGAGCAATCAGCCCCAGCATTTT.

This clonotype occurred a few times. The CDR3 DNA reads TGCAGCGTTGGAGGCCTAGCGGTACCAGAGACCCAGTACTTC. This sequence encodes CSVGGLAVPETQYF. The gene calls are TRBV29-1 and TRBJ2-5, with 7 bases matching TRBD2. CDR1 and CDR2 from the germline V gene are SQVTM and ANQGSEA. V was clipped by 4 bases and J by 4 bases; unmatched bases: 9. The CDR3 contains 14 residues.

This chain uses TRBV11-2 with TRBJ2-3; weak D call: TRBD2 (5 bases). CDR3 length equals 18 residues. Germline V gene lookup returns CDR1 SGHAT and CDR2 FQNNGV. Trimming removed 0 bases from V and 2 bases from J, with 18 bases in between. The CDR3 coding sequence is TGTGCCAGCAGCTTAGATGGAATGGACGGACTTGTCACAGATACGCAGTATTTT. It translates to CASSLDGMDGLVTDTQYF.

The V and J genes are TRBV11-2 and TRBJ1-5, with 9 bases that match TRBD1. The V gene's germline CDR1 is SGHAT and CDR2 FQNNGV. Unmatched junction bases numbered 6, after V lost 5 bases and J lost 4 bases. This CDR3 region has 15 residues. The CDR3 DNA sequence: TGTGCCAGCAGCAAAGGGACAGGGCCGAATCAGCCCCAGCATTTT. Protein: CASSKGTGPNQPQHF.

The J gene is TRBJ1-4, the V gene TRBV12-3 or TRBV12-4, with TRBD1 identical over 9 bases. This CDR3 spans 14 amino acids. V dropped 5 bases and J dropped 4; count of bases not matched to a gene: 2. CDR3 nucleotides: TGTGCCAGCAGTCACAGGGGGCTTAATGAAAAACTGTTTTTT. Encoded protein: CASSHRGLNEKLFF.

V is TRBV20-1 and J is TRBJ2-1, with 8 bases aligning to TRBD2. V gave up 1 base and J gave up 2 bases; unmatched junction bases: 4. The CDR3 extends over 15 amino acids. The germline V gene encodes CDR1 DFQATT and CDR2 SNEGSKA (reference sequence). The DNA for the CDR3 is TGCAGTGCTAGAGGACTAGCGTTAGCCTACAATGAGCAGTTCTTC. Protein product: CSARGLALAYNEQFF.

Only a few counts were recorded for this clonotype. V is TRBV24-1 and J is TRBJ2-1; 11 bases fit TRBD2. The CDR3 has 17 residues. J gave up 4 bases and V 3 bases, and 7 bases lay outside the gene matches. From germline, CDR1 is KGHDR and CDR2 SFDVKD. DNA for the CDR3: TGTGCCACCAGTGATGGGTGGGGGACTAGCGGTTACAATGAGCAGTTCTTC. Translation gives CATSDGWGTSGYNEQFF.

The rearrangement links TRBV7-7 to TRBJ2-1, with 14 positions matching TRBD2. V lost 2 bases and J lost 12; bases outside the gene matches: 9. Looked up from germline, CDR1 is SSHAT and CDR2 is FNYEAQ (reference sequence). The CDR3 consists of 16 residues. DNA of the CDR3: TGTGCCAGCAGCTTAAGCTCCGGGACTAGCGGGAGTGGGCAGTTCTTC. Protein product: CASSLSSGTSGSGQFF.

The chain is built from TRBV14 and TRBJ1-2; D uncertain. The germline V gene has CDR1 SGHDN and CDR2 FVKESK. V lost 1 base, J lost 4 bases, and 4 bases lay in between. The CDR3 spans 12 residues. In DNA, the CDR3 is TGTGCCAGCAGCCAAGCCTCCTATGGCTACACCTTC. This gives the protein CASSQASYGYTF.

This clonotype was detected a few times. The chain carries TRBV20-1 and TRBJ2-3; TRBD2 matches 7 bases. Germline V gene lookup returns CDR1 DFQATT and CDR2 SNEGSKA (reference sequence). The CDR3 has 14 residues. After removal of 3 bases from V and 4 bases from J, the junction contained 7 bases not matched to a gene. The CDR3 loop is CSASLAGWADTQYF. CDR3 nucleotide sequence: TGCAGTGCTAGCTTAGCGGGCTGGGCAGATACGCAGTATTTT.

This clonotype was observed a handful of times. The rearrangement joins TRBV27 to TRBJ2-7, with 7 nucleotides matching TRBD2. Germline values: CDR1 MNHEY, CDR2 SMNVEV (reference sequence). This CDR3 has 14 amino acids. V dropped 5 bases and J dropped 3; count of bases not matched to a gene: 7. The chain's CDR3 is CASSETSENYEQYF. The CDR3 DNA is TGTGCCAGCAGTGAAACTAGCGAGAACTACGAGCAGTACTTC.

V gene TRBV20-1 combines with J gene TRBJ2-3, with no clear D. This CDR3 is built from 13 residues. The germline V gene has CDR1 DFQATT and CDR2 SNEGSKA (reference sequence). The V end lost 2 bases, the J end lost 2 bases, and 8 bases lay between the germline ends. The CDR3 DNA reads as TGCAGTGCTAGACAGTCCCCCACAGATACGCAGTATTTT. Translated: CSARQSPTDTQYF.

The table lists this clonotype with a few counts. The V gene is TRBV19, the J gene TRBJ1-1, with D hard to call. The V end lost 3 bases, the J end lost 2 bases, and 7 bases lay between the germline ends. This CDR3 is 13 amino acids long. Germline CDR1 and CDR2: LNHDA and SQIVND (reference sequence). CDR3 loop: CASSIMGNTEAFF. CDR3 nucleotide sequence: TGTGCCAGTAGTATTATGGGCAACACTGAAGCTTTCTTT.

The count of this clonotype is one. The V call is TRBV5-1, the J call TRBJ1-1; no clear D gene. This CDR3 has 13 amino acids. Looked up from germline, CDR1 is SGHRS and CDR2 is YFSETQ. V was trimmed by 4 bases and J by 7 bases, leaving 14 bases between them. CDR3 amino acids: CASSGVDPVEAFF. In nucleotides, the CDR3 is TGCGCCAGCAGCGGGGTGGATCCTGTTGAAGCTTTCTTT.

The chain is built from TRBV11-2 and TRBJ2-2; 7 bases fit TRBD1. The CDR3 has 17 residues. The trim removed 5 bases at V and 0 bases at J, leaving 9 bases unmatched. CDR1 and CDR2 from the germline V gene are SGHAT and FQNNGV. The CDR3 here is CASSRGQYIANTGELFF. The CDR3 DNA reads TGTGCCAGCAGCCGGGGACAGTACATCGCGAACACCGGGGAGCTGTTTTTT.

The genes are TRBV7-2 and TRBJ2-5, with TRBD2 as a possible D gene (5 bases). The V end lost 5 bases, the J end lost 2 bases, and 12 bases lay between the germline ends. From germline, CDR1 is SGHTA and CDR2 FQGNSA. CDR3 length: 14 amino acids. The CDR3 nucleotides are TGTGCCAGCAGCCCCGCACGGACTCAAGAGACCCAGTACTTC. Its translation is CASSPARTQETQYF.

The chain combines TRBV20-1 with TRBJ2-7; unclear D gene. The germline gives CDR1 DFQATT, CDR2 SNEGSKA (reference sequence). The CDR3 has 11 residues. The V end lost 4 bases, the J end lost 0 bases, and 4 bases lay between the germline ends. DNA for the CDR3: TGCAGTGCTACGGGCTCCTACGAGCAGTACTTC. It encodes CSATGSYEQYF.

This clonotype has a handful of counts. This chain uses TRBV29-1 with TRBJ1-3; no clear D gene. The germline gives CDR1 SQVTM, CDR2 ANQGSEA. The V end was cut by 0 bases, the J end by 0 bases, with 12 bases between. The CDR3 covers 16 residues. The CDR3 nucleotides read TGCAGCGTTGAAGATCGGGAACGGCCCTCTGGAAACACCATATATTTT. Encoded protein: CSVEDRERPSGNTIYF.

This chain's CDR3 is CASSTVWGNNEKLFF. The CDR3 DNA follows: TGTGCCAGCAGCACAGTCTGGGGGAATAATGAAAAACTGTTTTTT. V and J are TRBV28 and TRBJ1-4, with D possibly being TRBD1 (5 bases). V was clipped by 6 bases and J by 4 bases, with 15 bases between them. The CDR3 has 15 residues. Per germline, CDR1 MDHEN and CDR2 SYDVKM.

The chain has TRBV5-1 and TRBJ1-1; D gene ambiguous. The ends were cut back, 0 bases at V and 7 bases at J, with 16 bases in the middle. The CDR3 has 15 residues. Germline V lookup: CDR1 SGHRS, CDR2 YFSETQ. CDR3 sequence: CASSLADLTGIEAFF. The CDR3, as DNA: TGCGCCAGCAGCTTGGCGGACCTAACGGGCATTGAAGCTTTCTTT.

V is TRBV2 and J is TRBJ2-7, with TRBD1 matching over 11 bases. Unmatched junction bases numbered 5, after V lost 11 bases and J lost 5 bases. Germline CDR1 and CDR2: SNHLY and FYNNEI. The length of the CDR3 is 12 residues. CDR3: CAGDRGYDEQYF. The CDR3 nucleotides are TGTGCCGGGGACAGGGGGTACGACGAGCAGTACTTC.

This clonotype was detected only a few times. The rearrangement joins TRBV7-9 to TRBJ2-7; 9 bases are a match to TRBD2. V trimming: 4 bases; J trimming: 0 bases; junction bases outside the gene matches: 10. The CDR3 extends over 17 amino acids. Germline CDR1 is SEHNR and CDR2 is FQNEAQ (reference sequence). The chain's CDR3 is CASSSRYEREDSYEQYF. The CDR3 coding sequence is TGTGCCAGCAGCTCAAGGTACGAGCGGGAGGACTCCTACGAGCAGTACTTC.

The chain uses TRBV7-9 and TRBJ2-7; a possible D gene is TRBD2 (5 bases). The CDR3 has 15 residues. The V gene's germline CDR1 is SEHNR and CDR2 FQNEAQ (reference sequence). Trimming cost V 5 bases and J 2 bases, with 16 bases left between them. The CDR3 DNA sequence: TGTGCCAGCAGCCAAGGGCCGCAGCGGACCTACGAGCAGTACTTC. This sequence encodes CASSQGPQRTYEQYF.

Of note for this clonotype: A much larger clone lies a single base off, so this may be a read error. The chain couples TRBV14 to TRBJ1-1; D is undetermined. CDR1 SGHDN and CDR2 FVKESK come from the germline V gene. The CDR3 spans 13 residues. The CDR3 coding sequence is TGTGCCAGCAGCGCCTCGCGGGGAACTGACGCTTTCTTT. This sequence encodes CASSASRGTDAFF.

The table lists this clonotype with a count of one. J is TRBJ2-1 and V is TRBV18; TRBD2 matches at 7 bases. The V and J ends lost 2 bases and 0 bases, in that order; junction bases with no gene match: 7. The CDR3 totals 17 residues. Germline V lookup: CDR1 KGHSH, CDR2 LQKENI. The CDR3 nucleotides read TGTGCCAGCTCACCATCCGCGGGAGTAAGCTCCTACAATGAGCAGTTCTTC. Protein product: CASSPSAGVSSYNEQFF.

The sample holds a few counts of this clonotype. V usage is TRBV20-1 and J usage is TRBJ1-1; D may be TRBD1 (6 bases). Germline V gives CDR1 DFQATT, CDR2 SNEGSKA (reference sequence). The CDR3 is made up of 14 amino acids. CDR3 DNA sequence: TGCAGCCCCGGACGGGGGGCGGAGAACACTGAAGCTTTCTTT. Translated: CSPGRGAENTEAFF.

The chain uses TRBV7-9 and TRBJ1-1, with D unclear. The CDR3 has 14 residues. V lost 6 bases and J 0 bases, leaving 11 bases between the germline ends. The germline V gene encodes CDR1 SEHNR and CDR2 FQNEAQ (reference sequence). CDR3 loop: CASRRTAMNTEAFF. CDR3 coding DNA: TGTGCCAGCAGGCGGACGGCCATGAACACTGAAGCTTTCTTT. Complete variable domain (other parts from reference TRBV7-9 and TRBJ1-1): DTGVSQNPRHKITKRGQNVTFRCDPISEHNRLYWYRQTLGQGPEFLTYFQNEAQLEKSRLLSDRFSAERPKGSFSTLEIQRTEQGDSAMYLCASRRTAMNTEAFFGQGTRLTVV.

V and J are TRBV10-2 and TRBJ1-2, with D possibly matching TRBD1 (6 bases). Germline CDR1 WSHSY, CDR2 SAAADI. The CDR3 is 17 residues long. Trimming pared 2 bases from V and 4 bases from J, leaving 20 bases between. DNA for the CDR3: TGCGCCAGCAGTGAGCACCCCACCGGACAGCTTCCCTATGGCTACACCTTC. This gives the protein CASSEHPTGQLPYGYTF.

This chain connects TRBV19 to TRBJ2-1; no definite D call. Trimming stripped 1 base from V and 0 bases from J, with 10 bases between. CDR1 is LNHDA, CDR2 SQIVND, per germline (reference sequence). The CDR3 spans 16 residues. CDR3 sequence: CASSIGFSVSYNEQFF. The CDR3 DNA reads TGTGCCAGTAGTATAGGGTTCTCTGTCTCCTACAATGAGCAGTTCTTC.

This chain joins TRBV5-6 and TRBJ2-7, with D hard to call. Per the germline V gene, CDR1 is SGHDT and CDR2 is YYEEEE. Trimming cost V 3 bases and J 3 bases, with 16 bases left between them. The CDR3 totals 15 residues. DNA for the CDR3: TGTGCCAGCAGCTCTGGTCGGACGCACCACTACGAGCAGTACTTC. Its translation: CASSSGRTHHYEQYF.

The chain uses TRBV7-2 and TRBJ2-1; TRBD2 matches 10 bases. The germline gives CDR1 SGHTA, CDR2 FQGNSA. J gave up 4 bases and V 1 base, and 4 bases lay outside the gene matches. This CDR3 spans 16 amino acids. The CDR3 loop reads CASSLVTSGIYNEQFF. The DNA of the CDR3 is TGTGCCAGCAGCTTAGTAACTAGCGGGATATACAATGAGCAGTTCTTC.

The chain is built from TRBV12-3 or TRBV12-4 and TRBJ1-6; the D is unclear. This CDR3 comprises 16 residues. V was pared by 1 base and J by 4 bases, with 11 bases between. Here the CDR3 DNA reads TGTGCCAGCAGTTTAGGCGGAACAGCATATAATTCACCCCTCCACTTT. The encoded protein is CASSLGGTAYNSPLHF.